These T cell receptor beta chains were read from a single sample in a study of cytomegalovirus exposure and HLA in healthy donors. Sequencing used immunoSEQ multiplex PCR; TCRdb keeps in-frame clones, though not all of them. Of about 180,000 clones listed, roughly three quarters are singletons. The specimen sequenced was PBMCs. The source is a woman aged 30 to 39 in good health and CMV-seropositive. The CDR3 runs from the conserved cysteine through the conserved F or W. The order of the fields is D gene, V gene, J gene, clone size, CDR3 length, CDR3 protein, CDR3 DNA. D genes are given only for firm matches. Size values are once, few and many counts, or a class for expanded clones, and some rows have none.

>TRBD2|TRBV4-2|TRBJ2-3|-|19
CASSQDMRRTSGRTDTQYF
TGTGCCAGCAGCCAAGATATGAGAAGGACTAGCGGCCGCACAGATACGCAGTATTTT
>TRBD1|TRBV7-2|TRBJ2-7|-|14
CASSGETGGYEQYF
TGTGCCAGCAGCGGGGAGACAGGGGGCTACGAGCAGTACTTC
>TRBD1|TRBV5-1|TRBJ2-5|-|15
CASSARDRAQETQYF
TGCGCCAGCAGCGCCCGGGACAGGGCCCAAGAGACCCAGTACTTC
>-|TRBV30|TRBJ2-5|-|10
CAWSVKTQYF
TGTGCCTGGAGCGTTAAGACCCAGTACTTC
>-|TRBV6-5|TRBJ2-7|-|13
CASSYSRSYEQYF
TGTGCCAGCAGTTACTCCCGCTCCTACGAGCAGTACTTC
>-|TRBV4-3|TRBJ2-7|-|14
CASSQDRTGTSQYF
TGCGCCAGCAGCCAAGATCGGACCGGGACTTCTCAGTACTTC
>TRBD1|TRBV19|TRBJ1-3|-|17
CASSLTGGRGSGNTIYF
TGTGCCAGTAGTCTGACAGGGGGCCGCGGTTCTGGAAACACCATATATTTT
>-|TRBV5-6|TRBJ1-3|-|16
CASSFRVGVRGNTIYF
TGTGCCAGCAGCTTCAGGGTGGGTGTTCGGGGGAACACCATATATTTT
>-|TRBV4-3|TRBJ2-6|-|16
CASSQVPGSGANGLTF
TGCGCCAGCAGCCAAGTTCCAGGGTCTGGGGCCAACGGCCTGACTTTC
>-|TRBV5-4|TRBJ2-1|-|15
CASTWGVGSYNEQFF
TGTGCCAGCACCTGGGGGGTGGGCTCCTACAATGAGCAGTTCTTC
>TRBD2|TRBV7-2|TRBJ2-7|few|15
CASSFRLAGSYEQYF
TGTGCCAGCAGCTTCCGACTAGCGGGGTCCTACGAGCAGTACTTC
>TRBD1|TRBV4-2|TRBJ2-7|-|16
CASSQVPGQGVSEQYF
TGTGCCAGCAGCCAAGTACCGGGACAGGGCGTCTCCGAGCAGTACTTC
>-|TRBV4-1|TRBJ2-1|few|12
CASSQVDNEQFF
TGCGCCAGCAGCCAAGTAGATAATGAGCAGTTCTTC
>TRBD2|TRBV5-8|TRBJ2-2|-|14
CASSREVRLGELFF
TGTGCCAGCAGCCGGGAGGTGAGGCTCGGGGAGCTGTTTTTT
>-|TRBV9|TRBJ2-7|-|16
CASSVDAGISSYEQYF
TGTGCCAGCAGCGTAGACGCGGGGATTAGCTCCTACGAGCAGTACTTC
>-|TRBV28|TRBJ1-6|-|15
CASSLRLQGNSPLHF
TGTGCCAGCAGTTTAAGGCTACAGGGAAATTCACCCCTCCACTTT
>-|TRBV27|TRBJ2-7|few|14
CASSLYGTGYEQYF
TGTGCCAGCAGTTTATACGGGACTGGATACGAGCAGTACTTC
>-|TRBV13|TRBJ1-2|-|14
CASSSRTTNYGYTF
TGTGCCAGCAGCAGCCGGACAACTAACTATGGCTACACCTTC
>-|TRBV6-5|TRBJ2-5|-|13
CASSQRYQETQYF
TGTGCCAGCAGTCAGCGGTACCAAGAGACCCAGTACTTC
>-|TRBV11-3|TRBJ2-7|-|11
CASSPSHEQYF
TGTGCCAGCAGCCCCTCCCACGAGCAGTACTTC
>TRBD1|TRBV10-3|TRBJ2-2|-|16
CAITGQGPGYTGELFF
TGTGCCATCACCGGACAGGGTCCGGGTTACACCGGGGAGCTGTTTTTT
>-|TRBV14|TRBJ2-7|-|16
CASSRTDSIHYYEQYF
TGTGCCAGCAGCCGAACTGACAGTATCCACTACTACGAGCAGTACTTC
>TRBD1|TRBV15|TRBJ1-5|-|13
CATGQGWNQPQHF
TGTGCCACCGGACAGGGGTGGAATCAGCCCCAGCATTTT
>-|TRBV28|TRBJ1-4|-|14
CASSLSAGHEKLFF
TGTGCCAGCAGTTTATCCGCGGGGCATGAAAAACTGTTTTTT
>TRBD2|TRBV5-1|TRBJ2-3|-|14
CASSFLAGTDTQYF
TGCGCCAGCAGCTTCCTAGCGGGCACAGATACGCAGTATTTT
>TRBD2|TRBV7-3|TRBJ2-7|-|15
CASSLSAGGLSEQYF
TGTGCCAGCAGCTTATCAGCGGGGGGCCTATCCGAGCAGTACTTC
>TRBD2|TRBV12-5|TRBJ2-1|few|13
CASGSGGPDEQFF
TGTGCTAGTGGATCGGGGGGGCCAGATGAGCAGTTCTTC
>-|TRBV7-2|TRBJ2-2|few|17
CASSSGPGTGNTGELFF
TGTGCCAGCAGCTCAGGGCCAGGGACTGGGAACACCGGGGAGCTGTTTTTT
>-|TRBV5-8|TRBJ1-5|-|15
CASSLAGGSNQPQHF
TGTGCCAGCAGCTTGGCTGGGGGGAGCAATCAGCCCCAGCATTTT
>-|TRBV7-9|TRBJ1-5|-|14
CASSFDWVVTPQHF
TGTGCCAGCAGCTTTGACTGGGTCGTCACGCCCCAGCATTTT
>TRBD1|TRBV4-3|TRBJ2-7|-|14
CASSQTGTGGEQYF
TGCGCCAGCAGCCAAACCGGGACAGGGGGCGAGCAGTACTTC
>TRBD2|TRBV7-9|TRBJ2-2|once|19
CASSLPKEAGASTSGELFF
TGTGCCAGCAGCCTGCCGAAGGAAGCGGGGGCTTCAACCTCCGGGGAGCTGTTTTTT
>-|TRBV18|TRBJ1-2|-|16
CASSPTIIHAELGYTF
TGTGCCAGCTCACCGACTATCATACATGCGGAGTTAGGCTACACCTTC
>TRBD1|TRBV7-9|TRBJ1-2|-|16
CASSRDSRLSNYGYTF
TGTGCCAGCAGCCGGGACAGCCGACTATCTAACTATGGCTACACCTTC
>-|TRBV19|TRBJ2-6|-|15
CASSDGGSGANVLTF
TGTGCCAGTAGTGATGGGGGGTCTGGGGCCAACGTCCTGACTTTC
>-|TRBV5-1|TRBJ2-3|-|14
CASSLETEVDTQYF
TGCGCCAGCAGCTTAGAGACAGAGGTAGATACGCAGTATTTT
>-|TRBV4-3|TRBJ1-2|-|13
CASAGVQGIDYTF
TGCGCCAGCGCTGGAGTACAGGGAATCGACTACACCTTC
>TRBD1|TRBV6-5|TRBJ2-7|few|13
CASGQGFDYEQYF
TGTGCCAGCGGACAGGGATTTGACTACGAGCAGTACTTC
>TRBD1|TRBV4-1|TRBJ2-4|-|18
CASSQRPGQGATKNIQYF
TGCGCCAGCAGCCAACGACCGGGACAGGGGGCGACCAAAAACATTCAGTACTTC
>-|TRBV5-1|TRBJ1-1|-|14
CASSLSGEGTEAFF
TGCGCCAGCAGCTTGTCAGGGGAGGGGACTGAAGCTTTCTTT
>-|TRBV7-2|TRBJ1-6|once|17
CASSLASTSSYNSPLHF
TGTGCCAGCAGCTTAGCTTCAACGAGCTCCTATAATTCTCCCCTCCACTTT
>TRBD2|TRBV7-6|TRBJ2-7|-|16
CASSLDAASGGNEQYF
TGTGCCAGCAGCTTAGATGCGGCTAGCGGGGGGAACGAGCAGTACTTC
>-|TRBV6-5|TRBJ1-4|-|14
CASSEGLRREKLFF
TGTGCCAGCAGTGAGGGACTACGGAGGGAAAAACTGTTTTTT
>TRBD1|TRBV11-2|TRBJ1-2|-|13
CASSSTGGYGYTF
TGTGCCAGCAGCTCGACAGGGGGCTATGGCTACACCTTC
>-|TRBV7-2|TRBJ1-1|-|16
CASSLVVWAGDTEAFF
TGTGCCAGCAGCTTAGTGGTTTGGGCAGGGGACACTGAAGCTTTCTTT
>TRBD2|TRBV18|TRBJ2-1|-|15
CASSRLAGGYNEQFF
TGTGCCAGCTCTCGACTAGCGGGGGGCTACAATGAGCAGTTCTTC
>TRBD1|TRBV2|TRBJ2-7|-|15
CASSPRTGGLYEQYF
TGTGCCAGCAGCCCCCGGACAGGGGGCCTCTACGAGCAGTACTTC
>-|TRBV11-3|TRBJ1-1|-|15
CASSSRGYQNTEAFF
TGTGCCAGCAGCTCGCGGGGCTACCAGAACACTGAAGCTTTCTTT
>-|TRBV7-9|TRBJ2-1|-|14
CASSFPPPYNEQFF
TGTGCCAGCAGCTTCCCCCCTCCCTACAATGAGCAGTTCTTC
>-|TRBV28|TRBJ2-5|-|14
CASRRGGRQETQYF
TGTGCCAGCAGGAGGGGGGGGCGCCAAGAGACCCAGTACTTC
>TRBD1|TRBV9|TRBJ1-4|-|15
CASRQGGGLNEKLFF
TGTGCCAGCAGACAGGGGGGCGGACTGAATGAAAAACTGTTTTTT
>-|TRBV4-1|TRBJ2-2|-|14
CASSLGLGGGELFF
TGCGCCAGCAGTCTTGGCCTAGGGGGCGGGGAGCTGTTTTTT
>TRBD1|TRBV12-5|TRBJ2-7|-|16
CASGPPPGQGVYEQYF
TGTGCTAGTGGCCCCCCACCGGGACAGGGGGTCTACGAGCAGTACTTC
>TRBD1|TRBV5-1|TRBJ1-4|-|15
CASSVDRGHVEKLFF
TGCGCCAGCAGCGTTGACAGGGGGCACGTTGAAAAACTGTTTTTT
>TRBD2|TRBV9|TRBJ2-1|once|16
CASSVDGGGAPNEQFF
TGTGCCAGCAGCGTAGATGGCGGGGGGGCGCCCAATGAGCAGTTCTTC
>TRBD1|TRBV28|TRBJ2-7|once|16
CASSTPAGGGTYEQYF
TGTGCCAGCAGTACGCCGGCAGGGGGCGGAACCTACGAGCAGTACTTC
>-|TRBV11-2|TRBJ2-7|-|16
CASSLGRGPPTYEQYF
TGTGCCAGCAGCTTAGGGAGGGGTCCGCCCACCTACGAGCAGTACTTC
>-|TRBV19|TRBJ1-3|-|14
CATSDPPGGNTIYF
TGTGCCACCTCGGACCCTCCGGGAGGAAACACCATATATTTT
>TRBD1|TRBV7-8|TRBJ2-1|-|14
CASSRQGAYNEQFF
TGTGCCAGCAGTCGACAGGGAGCCTACAATGAGCAGTTCTTC